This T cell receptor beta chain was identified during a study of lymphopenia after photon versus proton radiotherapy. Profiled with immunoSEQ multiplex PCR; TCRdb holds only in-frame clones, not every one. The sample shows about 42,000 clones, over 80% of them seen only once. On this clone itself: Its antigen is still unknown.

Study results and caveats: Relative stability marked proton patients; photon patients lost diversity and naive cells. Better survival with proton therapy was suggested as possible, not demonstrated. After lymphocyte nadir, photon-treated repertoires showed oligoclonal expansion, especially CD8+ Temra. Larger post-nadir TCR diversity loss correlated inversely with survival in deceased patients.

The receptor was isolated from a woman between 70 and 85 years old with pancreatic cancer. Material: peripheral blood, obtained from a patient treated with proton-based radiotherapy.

CDR3 DNA sequence: TGTGCCAGCAGCAGCGGGACTAGCGGACCGTACAATGAGCAGTTCTTC. Protein product: CASSSGTSGPYNEQFF. The chain has TRBV7-3 and TRBJ2-1, with 11 bases fitting TRBD2. There are 16 residues in the CDR3. The germline V gene encodes CDR1 SGHTA and CDR2 FQGTGA. V trimming: 5 bases; J trimming: 4 bases; junction bases outside the gene matches: 7.